The following is a TCR beta chain sequence with its context. No antigen is known for it. This record comes from a study of cytomegalovirus exposure and HLA in healthy donors. Regarding the study as a whole: Per a later analysis, 18,000 or so TCR beta sequences showed association with HLA alleles at 0.05 false discovery rate.

The PCR employed 60 Vbeta primers together with 13 Jbeta primers. Using immunoSEQ multiplex PCR, the repertoire was profiled, and TCRdb retains in-frame clones only, with some absent. This table has approximately 71,000 clones, more than 70% appearing once. The CDR3 spans 14 residues. Trimming removed 3 bases from V and 4 bases from J, with 10 bases in between. The germline V gene has CDR1 MNHNS and CDR2 SASEGT. Sample: PBMCs. This chain links TRBV6-1 with TRBJ1-5, with TRBD1 as a possible D gene (5 bases). The receptor's source is a woman aged 40 to 50 in good health and CMV-seropositive. As DNA, the CDR3 is TGTGCCAGCAGTGATGGACATTTGAATCAGCCCCAGCATTTT. Amino acids: CASSDGHLNQPQHF.